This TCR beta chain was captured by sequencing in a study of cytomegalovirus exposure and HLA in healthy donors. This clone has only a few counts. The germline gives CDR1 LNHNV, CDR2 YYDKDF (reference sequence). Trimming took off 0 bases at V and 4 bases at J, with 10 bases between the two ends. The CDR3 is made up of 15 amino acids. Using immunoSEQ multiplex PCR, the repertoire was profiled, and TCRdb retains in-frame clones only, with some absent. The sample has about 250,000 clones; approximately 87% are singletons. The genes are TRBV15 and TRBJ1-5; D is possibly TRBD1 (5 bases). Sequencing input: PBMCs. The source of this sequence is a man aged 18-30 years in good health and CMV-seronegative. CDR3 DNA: TGTGCCACCAGCAGAGATCGTCCAGGGAATCAGCCCCAGCATTTT. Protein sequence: CATSRDRPGNQPQHF. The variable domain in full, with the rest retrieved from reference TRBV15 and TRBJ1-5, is DAMVIQNPRYQVTQFGKPVTLSCSQTLNHNVMYWYQQKSSQAPKLLFHYYDKDFNNEADTPDNFQSRRPNTSFCFLDIRSPGLGDTAMYLCATSRDRPGNQPQHFGDGTRLSIL.